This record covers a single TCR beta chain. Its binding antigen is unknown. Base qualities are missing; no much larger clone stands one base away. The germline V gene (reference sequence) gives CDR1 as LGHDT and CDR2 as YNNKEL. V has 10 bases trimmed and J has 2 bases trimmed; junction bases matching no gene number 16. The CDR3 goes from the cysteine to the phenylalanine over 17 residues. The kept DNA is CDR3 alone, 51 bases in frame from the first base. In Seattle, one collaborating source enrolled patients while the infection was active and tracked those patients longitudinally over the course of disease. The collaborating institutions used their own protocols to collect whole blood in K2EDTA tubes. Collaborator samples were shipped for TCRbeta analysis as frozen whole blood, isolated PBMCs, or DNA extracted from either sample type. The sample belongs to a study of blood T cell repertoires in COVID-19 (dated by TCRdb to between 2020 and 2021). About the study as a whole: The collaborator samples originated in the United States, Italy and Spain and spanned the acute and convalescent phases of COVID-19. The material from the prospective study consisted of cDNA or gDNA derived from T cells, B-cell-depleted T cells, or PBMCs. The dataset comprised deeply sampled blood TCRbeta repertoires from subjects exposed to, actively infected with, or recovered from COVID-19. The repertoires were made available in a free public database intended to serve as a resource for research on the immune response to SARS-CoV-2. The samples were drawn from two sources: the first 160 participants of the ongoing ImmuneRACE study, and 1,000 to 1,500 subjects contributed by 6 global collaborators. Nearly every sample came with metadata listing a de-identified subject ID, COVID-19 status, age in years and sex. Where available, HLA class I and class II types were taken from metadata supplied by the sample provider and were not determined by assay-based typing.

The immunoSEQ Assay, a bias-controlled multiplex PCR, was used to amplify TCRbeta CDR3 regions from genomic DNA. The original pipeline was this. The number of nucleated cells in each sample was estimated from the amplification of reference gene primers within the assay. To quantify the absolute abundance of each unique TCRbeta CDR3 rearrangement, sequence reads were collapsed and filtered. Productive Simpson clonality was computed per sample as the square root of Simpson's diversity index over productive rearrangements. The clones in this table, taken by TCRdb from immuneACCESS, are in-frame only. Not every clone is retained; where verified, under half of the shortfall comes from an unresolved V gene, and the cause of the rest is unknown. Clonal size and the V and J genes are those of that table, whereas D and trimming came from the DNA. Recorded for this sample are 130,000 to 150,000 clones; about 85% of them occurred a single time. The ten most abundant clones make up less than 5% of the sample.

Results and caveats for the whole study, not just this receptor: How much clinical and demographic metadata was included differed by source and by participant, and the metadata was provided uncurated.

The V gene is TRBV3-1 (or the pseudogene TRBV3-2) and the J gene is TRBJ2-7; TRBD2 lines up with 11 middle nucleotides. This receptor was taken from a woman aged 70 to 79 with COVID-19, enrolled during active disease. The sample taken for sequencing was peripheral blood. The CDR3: CATGPQRSGLAAYEQYF. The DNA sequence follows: TGTGCCACTGGGCCCCAGCGATCGGGACTAGCGGCCTACGAGCAGTACTTC.